Below are 21 T cell receptor beta chains sequenced from a single sample in a study of OX40 agonist ivuxolimab in advanced cancers. Clones were sequenced by immunoSEQ multiplex PCR, and TCRdb holds only the in-frame ones, with some missing. The table includes roughly 46,000 clones, 70% to 90% detected once. Specimen: CD4+ or CD8+ T cells sorted from blood, collected in a trial of the OX40 agonist ivuxolimab. The receptors were gathered from an adult with an advanced solid tumor such as melanoma, head and neck, liver or kidney cancer.

The chain uses TRBV6-4 and TRBJ2-2; TRBD2 matches 7 bases. Germline CDR1 and CDR2: MRHNA and SNTAGT. Trimming took 5 bases from V and 3 from J; bases not matched to a gene: 6. This CDR3 spans 15 amino acids. CDR3 region: CASSPSSGDTGELFF. CDR3 nucleotides: TGTGCCAGCAGTCCTTCTAGCGGCGACACCGGGGAGCTGTTTTTT.

On this clone itself: The same CDR3 also results from other DNA sequences found in this sample. This chain uses TRBV6-6 with TRBJ1-2, with D perhaps TRBD1 (5 bases). Trimming removed 11 bases from V and 4 bases from J, with 14 bases in between. This CDR3 contains 12 residues. Germline CDR1 and CDR2: MNHNY and SVGAGI (reference sequence). The CDR3 loop reads CAGGGVSYGYTF. CDR3 nucleotides: TGTGCCGGGGGAGGAGTCTCCTATGGCTACACCTTC.

The chain couples TRBV28 to TRBJ2-5; possible D gene TRBD2, 5 bases. V lost 5 bases and J lost 1, with 11 bases in between. This CDR3 is built from 14 residues. Germline loops: CDR1 MDHEN, CDR2 SYDVKM. The CDR3 is CASSHRGTQETQYF. The CDR3 bases are TGTGCCAGCAGTCACCGGGGAACCCAAGAGACCCAGTACTTC.

V is TRBV5-6 and J is TRBJ2-7; tentative D call: TRBD1 (6 bases). Trimming took 2 bases from V and 2 from J, leaving 8 bases between them. Germline V gene data show CDR1 as SGHDT and CDR2 as YYEEEE. The length of the CDR3 is 13 residues. As DNA, the CDR3 is TGTGCCAGCAGCTTCGGACAGACCTACGAGCAGTACTTC. It codes for CASSFGQTYEQYF.

By sample fraction, this clone is medium-sized. The genes are TRBV9 and TRBJ1-2; weak D call: TRBD1 (6 bases). The CDR3 has 13 amino acids. Germline-derived CDR1 and CDR2 are SGDLS and YYNGEE. Trimming stripped 3 bases from V and 8 bases from J, with 14 bases between. The CDR3: CASSEDGGRGYTF. The CDR3 DNA sequence: TGTGCCAGCAGCGAGGATGGGGGCCGGGGCTACACCTTC.

In its sample, this clone ranks as medium-sized. This chain connects TRBV2 to TRBJ2-7, with D perhaps matching TRBD2 (6 bases). Trimming pared 3 bases from V and 1 base from J, leaving 13 bases between. CDR1 is SNHLY, CDR2 FYNNEI, per germline. The CDR3 loop spans 15 amino acids. The DNA for the CDR3 is TGTGCCAGCAGTGATTGGACTACCTTTTCCTACGAGCAGTACTTC. It translates to CASSDWTTFSYEQYF.

The chain recombines TRBV19 with TRBJ1-1; D ambiguous. Deletions cut 0 bases from V and 5 bases from J, with 7 bases between. Germline assignment: CDR1 LNHDA and CDR2 SQIVND (reference sequence). The CDR3 totals 13 residues. The CDR3 sequence is CASSIDLGTEAFF. The CDR3 DNA sequence: TGTGCCAGTAGTATAGATCTAGGGACTGAAGCTTTCTTT.

The rearrangement uses TRBV7-8 and TRBJ2-1; 10 bases agree with TRBD1. V shed 8 bases, J shed 4 bases, and the junction held 11 bases outside the gene matches. Germline V gene sequence: CDR1 SGHVS, CDR2 FQNEAQ. The CDR3 consists of 16 residues. In nucleotides, the CDR3 is TGTGCCAGCGCCACTACCGGGACAGGGGCTTACAATGAGCAGTTCTTC. Translating it yields CASATTGTGAYNEQFF.

This clone was seen only once. J is TRBJ1-1 and V is TRBV28; TRBD1 is a possible D gene (5 bases). The CDR3 has 14 amino acids. The V gene's germline CDR1 is MDHEN and CDR2 SYDVKM. V gave up 5 bases and J gave up 1 base, with 11 bases separating them. CDR3 in DNA: TGTGCCAGCAGTCCGACAGTTTCGAACACTGAAGCTTTCTTT. This gives the protein CASSPTVSNTEAFF.

The chain joins TRBV11-3 to TRBJ2-7, with D uncertain. Germline-derived CDR1 and CDR2 are SGHNT and YENEEA. The CDR3 runs 13 residues. Trimming pared 0 bases from V and 1 base from J, leaving 4 bases between. The DNA of the CDR3 is TGTGCCAGCAGCTTAGATCAATCCTACGAGCAGTACTTC. This translates into CASSLDQSYEQYF.

The genes are TRBV6-1 and TRBJ2-1, with D hard to call. Germline V gives CDR1 MNHNS, CDR2 SASEGT. The CDR3 contains 12 residues. Deletions cut 7 bases from V and 5 bases from J, with 9 bases between. CDR3 DNA sequence: TGTGCCAGCACCCCGGCGGACAATGAGCAGTTCTTC. This gives the protein CASTPADNEQFF.

The V gene is TRBV28, the J gene TRBJ1-5, with 7 bases matching TRBD1. CDR1 and CDR2 (germline): MDHEN, SYDVKM. This CDR3 spans 16 amino acids. V shed 3 bases and J 4 bases; nucleotides not matched to a gene: 9. The CDR3 nucleotides read TGTGCCAGCAGTTTTTCTAGAAGGGGGCAAAATCAGCCCCAGCATTTT. Its translation is CASSFSRRGQNQPQHF.

This clone was picked up one time. The chain joins TRBV11-3 to TRBJ2-5; possibly TRBD2 for D (6 bases). Trimming took off 4 bases at V and 4 bases at J, with 13 bases between the two ends. The CDR3 is made up of 14 amino acids. Germline V CDR1 and CDR2: SGHNT, YENEEA. The CDR3 reads CASSSPLGGETQYF. The CDR3 DNA reads as TGTGCCAGCAGCTCCCCCTTGGGGGGAGAGACCCAGTACTTC.

The V call is TRBV4-1, the J call TRBJ2-7; TRBD2 is a possible D gene (6 bases). The CDR3 sequence is 14 residues long. Deletions cut 0 bases from V and 6 bases from J, with 12 bases between. Germline loops: CDR1 MGHRA, CDR2 YSYEKL. DNA of the CDR3: TGCGCCAGCAGCCAAGATAGGGACGGGGGCGAGCAGTACTTC. It translates to CASSQDRDGGEQYF.

This chain links TRBV30 with TRBJ1-1; TRBD1 is a possible D gene (5 bases). Trimming took 4 bases from V and 0 from J, leaving 9 bases between them. The V gene's germline CDR1 is GTSNPN and CDR2 SVGIG (reference sequence). This CDR3 region has 13 residues. CDR3 coding DNA: TGTGCCTGGACAACAGGCATGAACACTGAAGCTTTCTTT. Translating gives CAWTTGMNTEAFF.

This chain joins TRBV28 and TRBJ1-5; D is unresolved. Germline CDR1 reads MDHEN; CDR2 reads SYDVKM. The CDR3 has 14 residues. Between the trimmed V and J ends, which lost 8 bases and 3 bases, there was a span of 14 bases. CDR3 bases: TGTGCCAGCGGGGTGGACGGCTCCAATCAGCCCCAGCATTTT. It codes for CASGVDGSNQPQHF.

The sample holds a few counts of this clone. The chain combines TRBV5-5 with TRBJ2-1; D remains unclear. Deletions cut 0 bases from V and 5 bases from J, with 15 bases between. The germline V gene encodes CDR1 SGHKS and CDR2 YYEKEE (reference sequence). The CDR3 has 16 amino acids. The CDR3 nucleotides read TGTGCCAGCAGCTTGGCTGGTCCAGGAAAGCACAATGAGCAGTTCTTC. This translates into CASSLAGPGKHNEQFF.

This clone was seen once. V usage is TRBV7-3 and J usage is TRBJ2-7; 7 positions agree with TRBD2. The CDR3 loop spans 14 amino acids. Trimming cost V 0 bases and J 5 bases; bases outside gene matches: 4. From germline, CDR1 is SGHTA and CDR2 FQGTGA. Here the CDR3 DNA reads TGTGCCAGCAGCTTAACGGCGGGAGCGGACGAGCAGTACTTC. The encoded protein is CASSLTAGADEQYF.

This clone turned up a few times. The chain carries TRBV6-5 and TRBJ1-2; D remains unclear. Trimming removed 0 bases at V and 8 bases at J, with 16 bases between. Germline CDR1 MNHEY, CDR2 SVGAGI. The CDR3 consists of 15 residues. The CDR3 protein is CASSYSGSGIGGYTF. CDR3 in DNA: TGTGCCAGCAGTTACTCGGGATCGGGGATAGGAGGCTACACCTTC.

The chain links TRBV9 to TRBJ2-6; D not certain. This CDR3 has 16 residues. Trimming stripped 1 base from V and 4 bases from J, with 12 bases between. The germline CDR1 and CDR2 sequences are SGDLS and YYNGEE. The CDR3 DNA reads as TGTGCCAGCAGCGTAACCCGGGTGAGCGGGGCCAACGTCCTGACTTTC. This sequence encodes CASSVTRVSGANVLTF. Drawing the rest from reference TRBV9 and TRBJ2-6, the complete variable domain is DSGVTQTPKHLITATGQRVTLRCSPRSGDLSVYWYQQSLDQGLQFLIQYYNGEERAKGNILERFSAQQFPDLHSELNLSSLELGDSALYFCASSVTRVSGANVLTFGAGSRLTVL.

This sequence joins TRBV28 and TRBJ2-3; the D is unclear. Germline V CDR1 and CDR2: MDHEN, SYDVKM. Trimming took off 4 bases at V and 6 bases at J, with 11 bases between the two ends. The CDR3 loop spans 13 amino acids. In DNA, the CDR3 is TGTGCCAGCAGTTCCATCGATCTTGATACGCAGTATTTT. Translating it yields CASSSIDLDTQYF.